The rows below give T cell receptor beta chains drawn from one sample of a study of neoadjuvant anti-PD-1 for oral cavity cancer. Profiling relied on immunoSEQ multiplex PCR, and the TCRdb table lists in-frame clones only, not all of them. The table lists around 18,000 clones, around 76% of them singletons. The sample in question was PBMCs, obtained before nivolumab (anti-PD-1) treatment. The receptors shown here come from a person between 40 and 79 years old with oral cavity squamous cell carcinoma. Each CDR3 is given with its conserved first and last residue. The D gene is left open where the match is weak. Not all rows give a size; the values are once, few, many and, for expanded clones, a class.

TRBV7-2	NA	TRBD2	TRBJ2-1	CASSRESGRASYNEQFF	TGTGCCAGCAGCCGAGAAAGTGGGAGGGCCTCCTACAATGAGCAGTTCTTC
TRBV7-9	few	NA	TRBJ1-1	CASSRGQFTEAFF	TGTGCCAGCAGCCGAGGACAGTTCACTGAAGCTTTCTTT
TRBV7-9	NA	NA	TRBJ2-5	CASSMSGETQYF	TGTGCCAGCAGCATGTCAGGGGAGACCCAGTACTTC
TRBV6-5	NA	TRBD1	TRBJ1-2	CASSQGVYGYTF	TGTGCCAGCAGTCAGGGGGTCTATGGCTACACCTTC
TRBV30	few	TRBD1	TRBJ1-2	CAGVQGGLSGYTF	TGTGCCGGGGTGCAGGGGGGGTTGAGTGGCTACACCTTC
TRBV28	NA	NA	TRBJ1-1	CASSPYVGTSEAFF	TGTGCCAGCAGTCCGTATGTCGGGACCTCTGAAGCTTTCTTT
TRBV7-3	NA	NA	TRBJ2-5	CASSKGGGETQYF	TGTGCCAGCAGCAAGGGAGGCGGAGAGACCCAGTACTTC
TRBV5-1	few	NA	TRBJ2-5	CASSLTSQETQYF	TGCGCCAGCAGCTTGACTAGTCAAGAGACCCAGTACTTC
TRBV5-6	NA	TRBD1	TRBJ2-7	CASSPGTGSFEQYF	TGTGCCAGCAGCCCCGGGACAGGGTCCTTCGAGCAGTACTTC
TRBV4-1	NA	NA	TRBJ1-1	CASSQDPLGGTEAFF	TGCGCCAGCAGCCAAGATCCCCTAGGCGGCACTGAAGCTTTCTTT
TRBV10-3	once	TRBD1	TRBJ2-2	CAISHGTGGNTGELFF	TGTGCCATCAGCCACGGGACAGGGGGCAACACCGGGGAGCTGTTTTTT
TRBV9	NA	NA	TRBJ2-2	CASSSQALNTGELFF	TGTGCCAGCAGCTCTCAAGCGCTGAACACCGGGGAGCTGTTTTTT
TRBV7-9	NA	NA	TRBJ1-4	CASSLKPGLATNEKLFF	TGTGCCAGCAGCTTAAAGCCAGGGCTAGCAACTAATGAAAAACTGTTTTTT
TRBV27	NA	NA	TRBJ2-3	CASSLLGQPSPTDTQYF	TGTGCCAGCAGTTTATTAGGACAGCCAAGTCCTACAGATACGCAGTATTTT
TRBV6-1	NA	NA	TRBJ2-7	CASTDSSPYEQYF	TGTGCCAGCACGGACTCCTCTCCCTACGAGCAGTACTTC
TRBV7-3	NA	TRBD2	TRBJ2-7	CASSLRSAGGRHEQYF	TGTGCCAGCAGCTTAAGATCAGCGGGAGGTAGACACGAGCAGTACTTC
TRBV7-9	NA	TRBD1	TRBJ2-2	CASSRQGGIGELFF	TGTGCCAGCAGCCGACAGGGTGGGATCGGGGAGCTGTTTTTT
TRBV7-9	NA	NA	TRBJ2-1	CASSLLRLVAYNEQFF	TGTGCCAGCAGCTTATTAAGGCTAGTAGCCTACAATGAGCAGTTCTTC
TRBV9	NA	TRBD2	TRBJ2-6	CASSELATSGANVLTF	TGTGCCAGCAGCGAACTAGCGACCTCTGGGGCCAACGTCCTGACTTTC
TRBV19	once	TRBD2	TRBJ2-1	CASSIAGGTHNEQFF	TGTGCCAGTAGTATAGCGGGAGGGACTCACAATGAGCAGTTCTTC
TRBV6-5	NA	NA	TRBJ2-7	CASKGVARYEQYF	TGTGCCAGCAAGGGAGTCGCGCGCTACGAGCAGTACTTC
TRBV7-9	NA	NA	TRBJ1-2	CASSPRASYGYTF	TGTGCCAGCAGCCCCCGAGCATCCTATGGCTACACCTTC
TRBV6-5	NA	TRBD1	TRBJ2-2	CASRTRQGKGGELFF	TGTGCCAGCAGGACCCGACAGGGGAAGGGCGGGGAGCTGTTTTTT
TRBV4-1	NA	NA	TRBJ2-7	CASSQSPTYEQYF	TGCGCCAGCAGCCAATCACCAACCTACGAGCAGTACTTC
TRBV28	NA	NA	TRBJ1-5	CASSLSPGTTQHF	TGTGCCAGCAGTTTATCACCAGGGACGACCCAGCATTTT
TRBV2	NA	NA	TRBJ1-5	CASIEDGASQPQHF	TGTGCCAGCATTGAGGACGGGGCCTCGCAGCCCCAGCATTTT
TRBV6-1	NA	NA	TRBJ1-2	CASSESAGAGSYTF	TGTGCCAGCAGTGAATCCGCGGGCGCGGGGAGCTACACCTTC
TRBV6-5	NA	NA	TRBJ1-4	CASGPHWNEKLFF	TGTGCCAGTGGACCCCATTGGAATGAAAAACTGTTTTTT
TRBV19	NA	TRBD2	TRBJ2-1	CASSPQGLAGERKFF	TGTGCCAGTAGTCCTCAGGGACTAGCGGGAGAGCGAAAGTTCTTC
TRBV7-9	NA	NA	TRBJ2-5	CASSQDRSSGETQYF	TGTGCCAGCAGCCAAGACAGGTCGTCTGGGGAGACCCAGTACTTC
TRBV5-1	few	NA	TRBJ1-1	CASSLDSLNTEAFF	TGCGCCAGCAGCTTGGACAGTTTGAACACTGAAGCTTTCTTT
TRBV7-2	few	NA	TRBJ2-7	CASSPFASYEQYF	TGTGCCAGCAGCCCGTTTGCCTCCTACGAGCAGTACTTC
TRBV29-1	NA	NA	TRBJ1-1	CSVGYRNTEAFF	TGCAGCGTTGGATACAGGAACACTGAAGCTTTCTTT
TRBV19	NA	NA	TRBJ2-3	CASSTGWTTDTQYF	TGTGCCAGTAGTACTGGATGGACCACAGATACGCAGTATTTT
TRBV5-1	NA	NA	TRBJ2-1	CASSPAGTGPIKDEQFF	TGCGCCAGCAGCCCTGCGGGTACAGGCCCCATCAAGGATGAGCAGTTCTTC
TRBV11-3	NA	NA	TRBJ2-6	CASSLGIAGANVLTF	TGTGCCAGCAGCTTAGGCATCGCTGGGGCCAACGTCCTGACTTTC
TRBV6-5	NA	TRBD2	TRBJ2-7	CASSPGSGRHEQYF	TGTGCCAGCAGCCCGGGGAGCGGGAGACACGAGCAGTACTTC
TRBV4-1	once	NA	TRBJ1-2	CASSLNRDLYGYTF	TGCGCCAGCAGCCTCAACAGGGATCTGTATGGCTACACCTTC
TRBV30	NA	NA	TRBJ1-5	CAWSVGDQPQHF	TGTGCCTGGAGTGTTGGGGATCAGCCCCAGCATTTT
TRBV30	NA	NA	TRBJ2-5	CATSPTGIETQYF	TGTGCCACCTCTCCCACCGGGATCGAGACCCAGTACTTC
TRBV18	few	NA	TRBJ1-1	CASSPPGMNTEAFF	TGTGCCAGCTCACCACCAGGAATGAACACTGAAGCTTTCTTT
TRBV11-2	NA	TRBD1	TRBJ2-3	CASSFGQGSTDTQYF	TGTGCCAGCAGCTTTGGACAGGGAAGTACAGATACGCAGTATTTT
TRBV30	NA	TRBD2	TRBJ2-1	CAWETGLAREHNEQFF	TGTGCCTGGGAAACAGGACTAGCCCGGGAGCATAATGAGCAGTTCTTC
TRBV6-5	NA	NA	TRBJ1-3	CASSQGWDTIYF	TGTGCCAGCAGTCAGGGCTGGGACACCATATATTTT
TRBV7-3	NA	NA	TRBJ2-3	CASSLGSAGTDTQYF	TGTGCCAGCAGCTTAGGGTCGGCGGGAACAGATACGCAGTATTTT
TRBV5-1	NA	NA	TRBJ1-1	CASSSGVRTEAFF	TGCGCCAGCAGCTCGGGGGTACGCACTGAAGCTTTCTTT
TRBV9	NA	TRBD2	TRBJ2-7	CASSVDQRGYEQYF	TGTGCCAGCAGCGTAGACCAGCGGGGATACGAGCAGTACTTC
TRBV29-1	NA	TRBD1	TRBJ2-7	CSVGRDRSGLSSYEQYF	TGCAGCGTAGGAAGGGACAGGTCAGGACTTAGCTCCTACGAGCAGTACTTC